The sequence of this T cell receptor beta chain was determined in a study of OX40 agonist ivuxolimab in advanced cancers. Study summary: Ivuxolimab was administered intravenously to patients at 0.01 to 10 mg/kg every 2 weeks. Cancers in dose escalation were hepatocellular, melanoma, renal cell and head and neck. Three patients responded partially, comprising one with hepatocellular carcinoma and two with cutaneous melanoma.

Whole-study results and caveats: Expanded clones belonging to CD8+ T cells outnumbered, on average, those of CD4+.

The table came from immunoSEQ multiplex PCR; TCRdb's copy has only in-frame clones and leaves some out. The sample yields about 84,000 clones, 89% seen once. This clone appeared once. Its target is not known. The CDR3 has 14 amino acids. Germline-derived CDR1 and CDR2 are MNHNY and SVGAGI (reference sequence). Losses at the gene ends were 6 bases for V and 5 bases for J; bases not matched to a gene: 6. V and J are TRBV6-6 and TRBJ2-2; 7 nucleotides align to TRBD2. The source was CD4+ or CD8+ T cells sorted from blood, collected in a trial of the OX40 agonist ivuxolimab. The clonotype was recovered from an adult with an advanced solid tumor such as melanoma, head and neck, liver or kidney cancer. The CDR3 DNA follows: TGTGCCAGCAGCTCTAGCGGTCAGACCGGGGAGCTGTTTTTT. Translated, it gives CASSSSGQTGELFF.